This T cell receptor (beta chain) stems from a study of T cells in Graves' hyperthyroidism and ophthalmopathy. Germline CDR1 reads MGHRA; CDR2 reads YSYEKL. CDR3 size: 15 residues. Unmatched junction bases numbered 4, after V lost 5 bases and J lost 1 base. Amplified TCR beta CDR3 regions came from RNA transcripts. The TCR CDR3 was amplified in a first-round RT-PCR using the HTBI primer set. TCRdb independently ran MiXCR on the multiplex PCR reads; one entry per CDR3 protein. Of under 350,000 distinct CDR3 sequences listed, roughly 18% are singletons. The sequenced sample was blood. The V gene is TRBV4-1, the J gene TRBJ2-5; TRBD2 matches at 10 bases. This clonotype originated in a woman between 45 and 65 years old with Graves' hyperthyroidism. The chain's CDR3 is CASSAQRGGQETQYF. CDR3 bases: TGCGCCAGCAGCGCACAGCGGGGGGGCCAAGAGACCCAGTACTTC.